This T cell receptor (beta chain) was documented in a study of blood T cell repertoires in COVID-19. TCRdb's copy holds only in-frame clones and misses some; the assay was immunoSEQ multiplex PCR. The sample contains about 120,000 clones, under 80% of which appear only once. The V end lost 5 bases, the J end lost 3 bases, and 16 bases lay between the germline ends. The germline V gene encodes CDR1 SGHVS and CDR2 FQNEAQ. This CDR3 contains 15 residues. Sequencing was carried out using peripheral blood. V and J are TRBV7-8 and TRBJ1-2; D unresolved. The receptor was isolated from a man aged 70 or older with acute or convalescent COVID-19. The CDR3, as DNA: TGTGCCAGCAGCCCCTGGACTCCGATCGACTATGGCTACACCTTC. Its translation is CASSPWTPIDYGYTF.